This record concerns one T cell receptor beta chain sequence. Its antigen specificity is not known. No qualities accompany the bases; no much larger clone lies one base away. This sample stems from a study of blood T cell repertoires in COVID-19 (dated by TCRdb to 2020 to 2021). Study-wide context: The collaborator samples originated in the United States, Italy and Spain and spanned the acute and convalescent phases of COVID-19. The material from the prospective study consisted of cDNA or gDNA derived from T cells, B-cell-depleted T cells, or PBMCs. Subjects who had been exposed to COVID-19, were actively infected with it, or had recovered from it provided the deeply sampled blood TCRbeta repertoires that made up the dataset. The repertoires were released in a freely available public database meant as a resource for research on the immune response to SARS-CoV-2. Samples came from the ongoing ImmuneRACE study (first 160 participants) plus 1,254 subjects from 6 global collaborators. Nearly every sample came with metadata listing a de-identified subject ID, COVID-19 status, age in years and sex. Where available, HLA class I and class II types were taken from metadata supplied by the sample provider and were not determined by assay-based typing.

What the authors observed across the whole study: Clinical and demographic metadata were provided uncurated, with the amount varying by source and participant.

TCRbeta CDR3 regions were amplified from genomic DNA by means of the immunoSEQ Assay, a bias-controlled multiplex PCR. In the original analysis: Nucleated cell counts per sample were estimated from amplification of reference gene primers within the assay. Sequence reads were collapsed and filtered to measure the absolute abundance of every unique TCRbeta CDR3 rearrangement. For each sample, productive Simpson clonality was calculated as the square root of Simpson's diversity index across productive rearrangements. TCRdb retrieved this table from immuneACCESS and kept in-frame rearrangements only. Not all clones are present; in checked studies, unresolved V genes account for under half, and no reason is known for the remainder. D and trimming were read from the DNA, whereas the V and J calls and clone size are those reported in that table. This sample gives fewer than 300,000 clones in total; 70% to 90% of them show up just once. Roughly 4% of the sample rests with the top ten.

Enrolling through a virtual design, the prospective study's participants ranged in age from roughly 18 to 95 years and lived across more than 20 United States geographic areas. To assign participants to cohorts, the prospective study relied on clinical history that participants themselves reported in a screening survey and a study questionnaire. Recovered participants in ImmuneRACE Cohort 3 were defined as having two consecutive negative NP/OP PCR tests, clearance from a healthcare professional, or resolution of symptoms. In the prospective study, mobile phlebotomists collected whole blood, serum and a nasopharyngeal or oropharyngeal swab from each participant. Over a 2-month period, participants in the prospective study had the option of providing additional blood draws and questionnaires. Before DNA extraction, prospective study blood samples were shipped either frozen or at room temperature.

Based on the germline V gene, the CDR1 and CDR2 sequences are KGHDR and SFDVKD. The CDR3, cysteine through phenylalanine, is 16 amino acids long. CDR3 DNA only is kept here, 48 bases in frame from base 1. At the junction V is shortened by 1 base and J by 4 bases; bases outside the gene matches: 7. The sequence came from a woman in her 30s who had recovered from COVID-19. Input material: PBMCs or T cells enriched from blood (not recorded which). The chain links TRBV24-1 with TRBJ1-2, and 8 bases in between align with TRBD1. The CDR3 amino acid sequence is: CATSDFRQGAGYGYTF. At the DNA level, the sequence is TGTGCCACCAGTGATTTCAGGCAGGGGGCAGGCTATGGCTACACCTTC.